A single sample is the source of the 2 T cell receptor beta chains below, sequenced in a study of beta chain features in type 1 diabetes. Of the isolated RNA, all was reverse transcribed, and so the sequenced material was expressed TCRB transcripts. The data were produced by immunoSEQ multiplex PCR, yet TCRdb's version contains in-frame clones alone and is incomplete. This table holds roughly 25,000 clones, over 60% found once. Sequencing used Tregs from blood. Every receptor here comes from a woman aged 40 to 50 in good health.

This chain joins TRBV23-1 and TRBJ1-4; D unclear. TRBV23-1 is an ORF for which the function is uncertain. With 10 bases removed from V and 8 bases from J, the gap between germline ends came to 20 bases. There are 14 residues in the CDR3. CDR3 residues: CATRLRRVWEKLFF. The CDR3 coding sequence is TGCGCCACCCGACTGCGGAGGGTATGGGAAAAACTGTTTTTT.

V is TRBV2 and J is TRBJ2-1, with D perhaps matching TRBD2 (5 bases). V was shortened by 4 bases and J by 3 bases, with 13 bases between the two germline ends. Germline-derived CDR1 and CDR2 are SNHLY and FYNNEI. There are 15 residues in the CDR3. The CDR3 reads CASSASQRFYNEQFF. As DNA, the CDR3 is TGTGCCAGCAGTGCGAGTCAGCGGTTCTACAATGAGCAGTTCTTC. Looking up the rest from reference TRBV2 and TRBJ2-1 gives the full variable domain: EPEVTQTPSHQVTQMGQEVILRCVPISNHLYFYWYRQILGQKVEFLVSFYNNEISEKSEIFDDQFSVERPDGSNFTLKIRSTKLEDSAMYFCASSASQRFYNEQFFGPGTRLTVL.